This T cell receptor beta chain was obtained from a study of blood T cell repertoires in COVID-19. Turning to the study itself: There were acute and convalescent COVID-19 samples, and they came from the United States, Italy and Spain. T cells, B-cell-depleted T cells, or PBMCs supplied cDNA or gDNA.

The method was immunoSEQ multiplex PCR; TCRdb's version includes in-frame clones alone and lacks a portion of them. This table has about 69,000 clones, 85% appearing once. The CDR3 consists of 15 residues. Germline CDR1 reads MGHRA; CDR2 reads YSYEKL. The trim removed 1 base at V and 4 bases at J, leaving 3 bases unmatched. This receptor was obtained from an older man with acute or convalescent COVID-19. Sample: peripheral blood. The chain couples TRBV4-1 to TRBJ1-3; 8 positions agree with TRBD1. The CDR3, as DNA: TGCGCCAGCAGCCAAGTCCGGGACAGGGGAAACACCATATATTTT. Protein sequence: CASSQVRDRGNTIYF.